A selection of T cell receptor beta chains follows, all from one sample in a study of T cell repertoires in cytomegalovirus infection. From the reads, TCRdb called clonotypes with MiXCR, one entry per CDR3 protein. Among about 150,000 distinct CDR3 sequences listed, about 20% were seen once. The source material was PBMCs. The origin of the receptors is a human donor in good health (CMV status not recorded). Some clones in this sample may be carry-over from other donors' samples. CDR3s include the opening cysteine and the closing phenylalanine or tryptophan. A D gene is named only where the DNA matches it firmly. For some rows the clone size is stated as once, few or many, or as a class when expanded; others skip it.

j_gene	d_gene	abundance	v_gene	CDR3nt	CDR3aa
TRBJ1-2	-	-	TRBV2	TGTGCCAGCATGGGGAGGCAGAACTATGTCTACACCTTC	CASMGRQNYVYTF
TRBJ1-1	-	few	TRBV19	TGTGCCAGTAAAATGGGAGTAGAAGCTTTCTTT	CASKMGVEAFF
TRBJ1-1	TRBD1	-	TRBV4-1	TGCGCCAGCAGCCCCCCAGGGGGCGAGGGGAAATTCCAGATGAACACTGAAGCTTTCTTT	CASSPPGGEGKFQMNTEAFF
TRBJ2-7	-	-	TRBV29-1	TGCAGCGTGGCCGGGACTCCGAGCTCCTACGAGCAGTACTTC	CSVAGTPSSYEQYF
TRBJ2-4	-	few	TRBV29-1	TGCAGCGTTGAAGATAGTGGGGGCTCTCTTCTGAACATTCAGTACTTC	CSVEDSGGSLLNIQYF
TRBJ2-7	-	many	TRBV7-2	TGTGCCAGCACCTTGGGTGGGGGGCGGTACGAGCAGTACTTC	CASTLGGGRYEQYF
TRBJ2-7	TRBD1	once	TRBV20-1	TGCAGTGCTAGAGCGCCGCGGGACAGGGCCTCCTACGAGCAGTACTTC	CSARAPRDRASYEQYF
TRBJ2-1	TRBD2	many	TRBV7-2	TGTGCCAGCAGCCCCTTCGGGCTAGCGGGAGGGTATGAGCAGTTCTTC	CASSPFGLAGGYEQFF
TRBJ2-7	TRBD2	-	TRBV6-6	TGTGCCAGCACCAGGACTAGCGACTACGAGCAGTACTTC	CASTRTSDYEQYF
TRBJ2-3	-	-	TRBV29-1	TGCAGCGTTGAAGGGGGCCCAACCACAGATACGCAGTATTTT	CSVEGGPTTDTQYF
TRBJ2-7	TRBD2	-	TRBV7-2	TGTGTCAGCAGCCCCCTAGCGGGGATCTCCTACGAGCAGTACTTC	CVSSPLAGISYEQYF
TRBJ2-7	-	-	TRBV7-2	TGTGCCAGCAGCTTATCGCCGGGCCTTAAGGAGCAGTACTTC	CASSLSPGLKEQYF
TRBJ2-5	-	-	TRBV27	TGTGCCAGCAGTCTGCAGGGGTTTAGCGGGGAGACCCAGTACTTC	CASSLQGFSGETQYF
TRBJ1-1	-	-	TRBV25-1	TGTGCCAGCAGTGAATCGGGACGGATTGAAGCTTTCTTT	CASSESGRIEAFF
TRBJ2-7	TRBD2	many	TRBV7-2	TGTGCCAGCAGCTTAGCCGGGACTAGCGCGTACGAGCAGTACTTC	CASSLAGTSAYEQYF